This paragraph reports one TCR beta chain. Antigen unknown. This record comes from a study of identical twins. Study results and caveats: Excess sharing between twins was weaker in beta out-of-frame sequences.

MiXCR was run by TCRdb on the 5' RACE reads, yielding one entry per CDR3 protein. This sample has about 690,000 distinct CDR3 sequences, with 5.5% to 7.5% found just once. Trimming took off 5 bases at V and 2 bases at J, with 19 bases between the two ends. The V gene's germline CDR1 is MNHEY and CDR2 SMNVEV (reference sequence). The CDR3 spans 17 residues. This chain connects TRBV27 to TRBJ2-1; the D gene is possibly TRBD2 (6 bases). This sequence originates from a man younger than 35 in good health. The sample was naive T cells sorted from blood. DNA of the CDR3: TGTGCCAGCAGTGCGTTTTCGGGCCCGGGAGCCTACAATGAGCAGTTCTTC. Its translation: CASSAFSGPGAYNEQFF.